This is a list of T cell receptor beta chains from one sample in a study of CD8 T cells in ankylosing spondylitis. TCRdb re-called the 5' RACE reads with MiXCR, one entry per CDR3 protein. The sample records roughly 300,000 distinct CDR3 sequences, roughly 8% being singletons. The sequenced material came from blood, either unsorted or a sorted T cell fraction (not recorded which). The receptors shown here come from a male donor with ankylosing spondylitis. The CDR3 runs from the conserved cysteine through the conserved F or W. Fields, in order: J gene, V gene, CDR3 length, D gene, clone size, CDR3 protein, CDR3 DNA. A D gene is named only where the DNA matches it firmly. A row's size may be missing; if present it is once, few, many or a size class.

>TRBJ1-2|TRBV28|17|TRBD1|few
CASSLPGQGALLNGYTF
TGTGCCAGCAGTTTACCCGGACAGGGGGCGCTTTTAAATGGCTACACCTTC
>TRBJ2-7|TRBV20-1|14|NA|few
CSARADPYSYEQYF
TGCAGTGCTAGAGCGGACCCATACTCCTACGAGCAGTACTTC
>TRBJ2-2|TRBV20-1|15|TRBD2|once
CSARAEREYTGELFF
TGCAGTGCTAGAGCTGAGCGGGAGTACACCGGGGAGCTGTTTTTT
>TRBJ1-5|TRBV7-2|17|TRBD1|NA
CASSLSGGGQINQPQHF
TGTGCCAGCAGCTTAAGCGGTGGGGGACAGATCAATCAGCCCCAGCATTTT
>TRBJ2-1|TRBV20-1|13|TRBD2|many
CSARRLAGTEQFF
TGCAGTGCTAGACGGCTAGCGGGAACTGAGCAGTTCTTC
>TRBJ1-2|TRBV20-1|15|TRBD1|NA
CSARVDRDLLNGYTF
TGCAGTGCTAGGGTTGACAGGGACCTATTAAATGGCTACACCTTC
>TRBJ2-3|TRBV12-3/TRBV12-4|13|TRBD2|NA
CASSRGGPDTQYF
TGTGCCAGCAGCCGGGGGGGGCCAGATACGCAGTATTTT
>TRBJ2-5|TRBV18|13|TRBD1|NA
CASSPGDRQTQYF
TGTGCCAGCTCACCAGGGGACAGACAGACCCAGTACTTC
>TRBJ2-7|TRBV11-3|13|NA|NA
CASSSTRQARQYF
TGTGCCAGCAGCTCAACCCGACAGGCAAGGCAGTACTTC
>TRBJ2-5|TRBV27|16|TRBD2|NA
CASSFLAGGGAETQYF
TGTGCCAGCAGTTTCCTAGCGGGAGGAGGGGCAGAGACCCAGTACTTC
>TRBJ2-5|TRBV11-2|15|NA|few
CASSPGRFLEETQYF
TGTGCCAGCAGCCCCGGTCGTTTCCTCGAAGAGACCCAGTACTTC
>TRBJ2-2|TRBV27|16|TRBD2|once
CASSLGLAVNTGELFF
TGTGCCAGCAGTTTGGGACTAGCGGTTAACACCGGGGAGCTGTTTTTT
>TRBJ1-1|TRBV18|15|TRBD1|few
CASSIRTGWNTEAFF
TGTGCCAGCTCAATACGGACAGGGTGGAACACTGAAGCTTTCTTT
>TRBJ2-7|TRBV11-2|15|TRBD2|NA
CASSTTSGRNYEQYF
TGTGCCAGCAGCACCACTAGCGGGAGGAACTACGAGCAGTACTTC
>TRBJ1-3|TRBV9|16|NA|many
CASSVTSGISGNTIYF
TGTGCCAGCAGCGTAACTTCAGGGATCTCTGGAAACACCATATATTTT
>TRBJ1-5|TRBV29-1|14|NA|NA
CSATLGRSNQPQHF
TGCAGCGCCACCCTCGGGAGAAGCAATCAGCCCCAGCATTTT
>TRBJ2-7|TRBV7-9|12|NA|few
CASSPSPFQQYF
TGTGCCAGCAGCCCCTCACCCTTCCAGCAGTACTTC
>TRBJ2-1|TRBV28|11|TRBD1|few
CASTDRGDQFF
TGTGCCAGCACCGACAGGGGGGATCAGTTCTTC
>TRBJ2-3|TRBV10-3|19|TRBD2|few
CAISEAAGLAGARTDTQYF
TGTGCCATCAGTGAGGCCGCGGGACTAGCGGGAGCTCGGACAGATACGCAGTATTTT
>TRBJ2-5|TRBV25-1|17|TRBD1|many
CASSETNRGPSRETQYF
TGTGCCAGCAGTGAGACGAACAGGGGGCCCTCCAGGGAGACCCAGTACTTC
>TRBJ1-6|TRBV28|16|NA|many
CASSLWLGTGASPLHF
TGTGCCAGCAGTTTATGGTTGGGCACGGGAGCTTCACCCCTCCACTTT
>TRBJ1-2|TRBV12-3/TRBV12-4|15|NA|NA
CASSIRASGLYGYTF
TGTGCCAGCAGTATTCGGGCCTCCGGACTCTATGGCTACACCTTC
>TRBJ2-1|TRBV2|13|NA|few
CASSAAKYNEQFF
TGTGCCAGCAGTGCGGCAAAGTACAATGAGCAGTTCTTC
>TRBJ2-3|TRBV10-3|14|TRBD1|few
CAITQDRGADTQYF
TGTGCCATTACCCAGGACAGGGGTGCAGATACGCAGTATTTT
>TRBJ2-3|TRBV5-1|17|TRBD1|NA
CASSLAPGQENTDTQYF
TGCGCCAGCAGCTTGGCGCCGGGACAGGAAAACACAGATACGCAGTATTTT
>TRBJ2-7|TRBV7-2|14|NA|NA
CASSPGLALGEQYF
TGTGCCAGCAGCCCCGGACTCGCTTTGGGTGAGCAGTACTTC
>TRBJ2-5|TRBV6-2/TRBV6-3|16|TRBD2|few
CASSYPLTSAQETQYF
TGTGCCAGCAGTTACCCTTTGACTAGCGCCCAGGAGACCCAGTACTTC
>TRBJ2-3|TRBV29-1|14|TRBD2|many
CSVDPSGGTDTQYF
TGCAGCGTTGACCCTAGCGGAGGCACAGATACGCAGTATTTT
>TRBJ2-5|TRBV12-3/TRBV12-4|15|NA|NA
CASNIQGIYQETQYF
TGTGCCAGCAATATTCAGGGTATATACCAAGAGACCCAGTACTTC
>TRBJ1-1|TRBV27|14|TRBD1|few
CASSSQGAVTEAFF
TGTGCCAGCAGTTCACAGGGGGCGGTCACTGAAGCTTTCTTT
>TRBJ2-5|TRBV7-9|15|NA|many
CASSYPPINQETQYF
TGTGCCAGCAGCTACCCCCCCATCAACCAAGAGACCCAGTACTTC
>TRBJ2-7|TRBV12-5|12|NA|NA
CASALGSYEQYF
TGTGCTAGTGCTCTAGGCTCCTACGAGCAGTACTTC
>TRBJ2-3|TRBV7-9|17|NA|few
CASSTPWGRVWTDTQYF
TGTGCCAGCAGCACCCCTTGGGGGCGAGTATGGACAGATACGCAGTATTTT
>TRBJ1-2|TRBV5-5|13|NA|few
CASSLQVNYGYTF
TGTGCCAGCAGCCTACAGGTGAACTATGGCTACACCTTC
>TRBJ1-1|TRBV7-9|12|NA|NA
CASSGEGTEAFF
TGTGCCAGCAGCGGCGAGGGCACTGAAGCTTTCTTT
>TRBJ2-3|TRBV7-8|16|NA|many
CASSNPSHHYTDTQYF
TGTGCCAGCAGCAACCCTAGCCACCACTACACAGATACGCAGTATTTT
>TRBJ2-1|TRBV5-1|15|NA|many
CASSLRQAAGNEQFF
TGCGCCAGCAGCTTGAGGCAGGCCGCGGGGAATGAGCAGTTCTTC
>TRBJ1-1|TRBV29-1|13|NA|many
CSVGWGGNTEAFF
TGCAGCGTTGGTTGGGGAGGGAACACTGAAGCTTTCTTT
>TRBJ2-1|TRBV28|15|TRBD2|NA
CASSFTRLATYEQFF
TGTGCCAGCAGTTTTACGCGACTAGCCACCTATGAGCAGTTCTTC
>TRBJ2-7|TRBV7-6|18|TRBD2|NA
CASSRTSGRPGAVYEQYF
TGTGCCAGCAGCAGGACTAGCGGGAGGCCCGGGGCCGTCTACGAGCAGTACTTC
>TRBJ2-1|TRBV29-1|12|NA|many
CSVGRWGTEQFF
TGCAGCGTTGGCCGTTGGGGGACTGAGCAGTTCTTC
>TRBJ2-2|TRBV20-1|11|NA|few
CSARATGELFF
TGCAGTGCTAGAGCAACCGGGGAGCTGTTTTTT
>TRBJ2-5|TRBV20-1|17|NA|NA
CSARDFGRGSGQETQYF
TGCAGTGCTAGAGATTTTGGGCGAGGGTCGGGCCAAGAGACCCAGTACTTC
>TRBJ2-3|TRBV5-1|14|NA|few
CASSLGQVGDTQYF
TGCGCCAGCAGCTTGGGACAGGTCGGGGATACGCAGTATTTT
>TRBJ2-1|TRBV4-2|15|TRBD2|many
CASSQGTSGDNEQFF
TGTGCCAGCAGCCAGGGGACTAGCGGGGACAATGAGCAGTTCTTC
>TRBJ2-5|TRBV20-1|13|NA|many
CSADDRRKETQYF
TGCAGTGCAGACGACAGGCGGAAAGAGACCCAGTACTTC
>TRBJ1-1|TRBV5-1|14|TRBD1|many
CASSPGQGNTEAFF
TGCGCCAGCAGCCCTGGACAGGGAAACACTGAAGCTTTCTTT
>TRBJ1-5|TRBV19|15|NA|few
CASTRLGGGDQPQHF
TGTGCCAGTACCCGATTGGGCGGGGGGGATCAGCCCCAGCATTTT
>TRBJ1-1|TRBV5-1|14|NA|NA
CASSLAHTNTEAFF
TGCGCCAGCAGCTTGGCTCATACGAACACTGAAGCTTTCTTT
>TRBJ2-1|TRBV30|15|TRBD2|NA
CAWSVGLAGVDEQFF
TGTGCCTGGAGTGTAGGCCTAGCGGGAGTGGATGAGCAGTTCTTC
>TRBJ2-1|TRBV2|12|NA|NA
CASSIDRNEQFF
TGTGCCAGCAGTATAGACAGAAATGAGCAGTTCTTC
>TRBJ2-7|TRBV7-2|12|NA|NA
CASSRGRAEQYF
TGTGCCAGCAGCCGAGGAAGGGCCGAGCAGTACTTC
>TRBJ1-1|TRBV20-1|11|NA|NA
CSARQNIGAFF
TGCAGTGCTAGACAGAATATTGGAGCTTTCTTT
>TRBJ2-3|TRBV12-3/TRBV12-4|16|NA|NA
CASRPRPASQSDPQYF
TGTGCCAGCAGACCGAGACCAGCCAGTCAGTCGGATCCGCAGTATTTT
>TRBJ2-2|TRBV20-1|14|NA|NA
CSARPSHSTGELFF
TGCAGTGCTAGACCTTCTCACTCCACCGGGGAGCTGTTTTTT
>TRBJ2-7|TRBV10-3|11|NA|many
CAISELGEQYF
TGTGCCATCAGTGAATTGGGGGAGCAGTACTTC